The following is a T cell receptor (beta chain) sequence with its context. Its antigen is currently unknown. The sample is drawn from a study of cytomegalovirus exposure and HLA in healthy donors. General study points: The dataset shows that most TCR sequences were rare, while some public TCRs occurred in many donors. Researchers catalogued under 200 TCR beta chains as cytomegalovirus-associated.

Produced via immunoSEQ multiplex PCR; TCRdb's table is partial and in-frame only. The table lists tens of thousands of clones, roughly 95% of them singletons, with roughly 1.6% in the top ten. The CDR3 runs to 16 residues. V was shortened by 2 bases and J by 3 bases, with 13 bases between the two germline ends. Germline V gives CDR1 SGHVS, CDR2 FNYEAQ. Donors were drawn from the approximately 120-subject validation cohort, separate from the roughly 610-subject first cohort. This receptor was taken from a man aged 18-30 years in good health and CMV-seropositive. The sequenced sample consisted of PBMCs. This sequence joins TRBV7-6 and TRBJ1-4, with D possibly matching TRBD1 (5 bases). Here the CDR3 DNA reads TGTGCCAGCAGCTTACAGGGCAGCCTCCCTAATGAAAAACTGTTTTTT. Amino acids: CASSLQGSLPNEKLFF.